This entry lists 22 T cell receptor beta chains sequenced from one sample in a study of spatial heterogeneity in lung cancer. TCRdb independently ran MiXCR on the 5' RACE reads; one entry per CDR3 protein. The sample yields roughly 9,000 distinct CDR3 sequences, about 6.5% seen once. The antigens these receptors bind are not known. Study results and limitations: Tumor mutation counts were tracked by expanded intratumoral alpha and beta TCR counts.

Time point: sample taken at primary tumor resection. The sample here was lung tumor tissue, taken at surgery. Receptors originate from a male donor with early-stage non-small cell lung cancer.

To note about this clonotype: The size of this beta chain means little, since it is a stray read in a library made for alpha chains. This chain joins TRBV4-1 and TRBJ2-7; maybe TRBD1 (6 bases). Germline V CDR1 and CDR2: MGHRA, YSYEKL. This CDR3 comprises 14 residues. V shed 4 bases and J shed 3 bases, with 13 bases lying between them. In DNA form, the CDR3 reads TGCGCCAGCAGCCTGCAGCAGACAGGCTACGAGCAGTACTTC. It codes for CASSLQQTGYEQYF.

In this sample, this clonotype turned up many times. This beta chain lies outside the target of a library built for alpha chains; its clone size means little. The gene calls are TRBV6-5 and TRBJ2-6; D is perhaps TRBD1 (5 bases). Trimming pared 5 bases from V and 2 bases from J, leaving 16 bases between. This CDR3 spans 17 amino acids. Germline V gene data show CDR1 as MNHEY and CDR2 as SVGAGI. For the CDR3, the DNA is TGTGCCAGCAGTCCCAAGGCAGGGAATACTGGGGCCAACGTCCTGACTTTC. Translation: CASSPKAGNTGANVLTF.

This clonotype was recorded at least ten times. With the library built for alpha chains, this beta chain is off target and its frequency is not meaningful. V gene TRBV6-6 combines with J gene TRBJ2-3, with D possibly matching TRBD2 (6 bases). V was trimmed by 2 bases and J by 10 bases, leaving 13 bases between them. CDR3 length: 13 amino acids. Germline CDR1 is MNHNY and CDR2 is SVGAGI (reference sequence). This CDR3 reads CASSYGRDSSQYF. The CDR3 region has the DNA TGTGCCAGCAGTTACGGCCGGGACTCATCGCAGTATTTT.

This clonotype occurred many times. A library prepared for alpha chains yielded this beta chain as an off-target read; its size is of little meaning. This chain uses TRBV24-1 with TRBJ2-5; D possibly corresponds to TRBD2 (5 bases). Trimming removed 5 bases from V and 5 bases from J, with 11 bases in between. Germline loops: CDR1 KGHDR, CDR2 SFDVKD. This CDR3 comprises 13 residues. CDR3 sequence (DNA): TGTGCCACCAGTGCCGAAGGCGGGGAGACCCAGTACTTC. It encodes CATSAEGGETQYF.

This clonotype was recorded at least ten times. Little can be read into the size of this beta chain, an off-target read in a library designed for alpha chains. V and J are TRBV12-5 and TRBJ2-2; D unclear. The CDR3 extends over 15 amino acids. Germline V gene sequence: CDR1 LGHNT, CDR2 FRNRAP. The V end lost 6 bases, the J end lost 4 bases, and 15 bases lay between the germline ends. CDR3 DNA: TGTGCTAGTGGAGCAGGAAACAGCCCCACCGGGGAGCTGTTTTTT. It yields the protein CASGAGNSPTGELFF.

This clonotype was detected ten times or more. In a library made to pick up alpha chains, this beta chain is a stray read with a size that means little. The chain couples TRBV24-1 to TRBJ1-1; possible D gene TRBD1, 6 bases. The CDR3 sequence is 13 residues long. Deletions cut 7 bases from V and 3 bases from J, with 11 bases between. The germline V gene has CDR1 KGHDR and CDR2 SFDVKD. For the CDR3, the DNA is TGTGCCACCAGCGCTAGGGGGTACACTGAAGCTTTCTTT. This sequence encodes CATSARGYTEAFF.

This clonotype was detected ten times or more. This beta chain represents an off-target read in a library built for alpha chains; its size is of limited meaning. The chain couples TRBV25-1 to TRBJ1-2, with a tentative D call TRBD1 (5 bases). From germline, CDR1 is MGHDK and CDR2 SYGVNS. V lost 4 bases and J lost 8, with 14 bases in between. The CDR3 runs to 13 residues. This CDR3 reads CASSGTSPVGYTF. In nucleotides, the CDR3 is TGTGCCAGCAGTGGGACATCGCCGGTAGGCTACACCTTC.

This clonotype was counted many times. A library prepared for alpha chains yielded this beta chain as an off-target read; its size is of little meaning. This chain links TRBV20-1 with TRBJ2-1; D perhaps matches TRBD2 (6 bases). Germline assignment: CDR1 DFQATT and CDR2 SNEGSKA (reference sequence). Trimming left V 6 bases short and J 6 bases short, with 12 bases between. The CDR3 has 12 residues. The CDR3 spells CSAPGLLNEQFF. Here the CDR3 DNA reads TGCAGTGCCCCGGGACTCCTCAATGAGCAGTTCTTC.

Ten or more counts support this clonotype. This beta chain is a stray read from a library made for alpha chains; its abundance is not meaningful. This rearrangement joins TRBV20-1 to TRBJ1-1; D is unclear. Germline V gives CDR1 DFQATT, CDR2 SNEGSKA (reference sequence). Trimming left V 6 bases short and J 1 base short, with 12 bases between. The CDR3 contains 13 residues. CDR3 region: CSASAGWNTEAFF. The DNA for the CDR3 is TGCAGTGCGTCGGCGGGCTGGAACACTGAAGCTTTCTTT.

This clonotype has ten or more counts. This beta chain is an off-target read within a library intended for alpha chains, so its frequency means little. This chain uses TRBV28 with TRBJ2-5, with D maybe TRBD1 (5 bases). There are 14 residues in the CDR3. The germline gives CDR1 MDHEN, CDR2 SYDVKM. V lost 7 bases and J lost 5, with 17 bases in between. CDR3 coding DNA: TGTGCCAGCAAGCCCCAGGGTCTCGTGGAGACCCAGTACTTC. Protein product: CASKPQGLVETQYF.

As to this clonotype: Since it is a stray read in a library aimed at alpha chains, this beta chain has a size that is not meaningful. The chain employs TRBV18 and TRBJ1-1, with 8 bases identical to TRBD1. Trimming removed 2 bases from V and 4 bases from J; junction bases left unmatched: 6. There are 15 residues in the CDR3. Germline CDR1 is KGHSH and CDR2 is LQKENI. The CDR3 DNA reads TGTGCCAGCTCACCAGCCCTTCAGGGGGCCACTGAAGCTTTCTTT. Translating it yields CASSPALQGATEAFF.

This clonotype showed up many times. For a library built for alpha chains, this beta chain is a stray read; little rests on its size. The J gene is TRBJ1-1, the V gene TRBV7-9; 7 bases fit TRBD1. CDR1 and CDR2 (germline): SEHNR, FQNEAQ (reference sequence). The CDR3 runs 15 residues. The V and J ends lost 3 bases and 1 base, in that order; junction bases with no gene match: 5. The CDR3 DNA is TGTGCCAGCAGCTTGGCGACAGGGACGAACACTGAAGCTTTCTTT. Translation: CASSLATGTNTEAFF.

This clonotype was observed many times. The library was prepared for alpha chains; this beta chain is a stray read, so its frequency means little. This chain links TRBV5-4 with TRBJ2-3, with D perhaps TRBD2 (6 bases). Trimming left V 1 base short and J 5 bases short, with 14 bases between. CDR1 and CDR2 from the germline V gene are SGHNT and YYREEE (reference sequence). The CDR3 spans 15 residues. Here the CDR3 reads CASSLPGLARDTQYF. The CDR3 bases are TGTGCCAGCAGCTTGCCAGGGCTAGCGAGAGATACGCAGTATTTT.

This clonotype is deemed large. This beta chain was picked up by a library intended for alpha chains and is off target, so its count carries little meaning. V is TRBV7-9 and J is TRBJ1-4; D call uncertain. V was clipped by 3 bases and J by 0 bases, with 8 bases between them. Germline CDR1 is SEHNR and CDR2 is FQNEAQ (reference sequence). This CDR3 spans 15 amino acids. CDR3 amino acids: CASSFPSTTNEKLFF. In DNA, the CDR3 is TGTGCCAGCAGCTTCCCCTCTACAACTAATGAAAAACTGTTTTTT.

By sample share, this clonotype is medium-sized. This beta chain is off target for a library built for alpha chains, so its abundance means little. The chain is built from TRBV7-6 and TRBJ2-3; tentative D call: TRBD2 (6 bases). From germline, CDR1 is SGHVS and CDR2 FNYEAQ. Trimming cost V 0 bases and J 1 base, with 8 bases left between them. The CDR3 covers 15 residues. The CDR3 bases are TGTGCCAGCAGCTTAGCAATAGCGGGCACAGATACGCAGTATTTT. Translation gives CASSLAIAGTDTQYF.

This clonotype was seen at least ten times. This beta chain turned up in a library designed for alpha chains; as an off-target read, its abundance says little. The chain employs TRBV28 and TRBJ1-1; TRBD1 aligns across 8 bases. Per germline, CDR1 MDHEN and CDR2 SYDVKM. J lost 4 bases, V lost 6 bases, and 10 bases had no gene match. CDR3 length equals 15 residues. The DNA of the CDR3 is TGTGCCAGCAGCTTAGGACAGGGCTTTCGCACTGAAGCTTTCTTT. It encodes CASSLGQGFRTEAFF.

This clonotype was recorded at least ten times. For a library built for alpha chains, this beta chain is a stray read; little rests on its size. The CDR3 nucleotides read TGTGCCAGCAGTGTTGAGGCAGGGACATACGAGCAGTACGTC. Translation gives CASSVEAGTYEQYV. V usage is TRBV6-1 and J usage is TRBJ2-7; D is possibly TRBD1 (6 bases). Trimming removed 4 bases from V and 4 bases from J, with 14 bases in between. Germline CDR1 and CDR2: MNHNS and SASEGT. This CDR3 contains 14 residues.

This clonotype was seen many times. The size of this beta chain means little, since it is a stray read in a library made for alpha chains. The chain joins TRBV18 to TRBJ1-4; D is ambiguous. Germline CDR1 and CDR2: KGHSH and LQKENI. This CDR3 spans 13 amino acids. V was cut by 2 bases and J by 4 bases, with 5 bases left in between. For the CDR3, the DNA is TGTGCCAGCTCACCAAAGTATAATGAAAAACTGTTTTTT. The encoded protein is CASSPKYNEKLFF.

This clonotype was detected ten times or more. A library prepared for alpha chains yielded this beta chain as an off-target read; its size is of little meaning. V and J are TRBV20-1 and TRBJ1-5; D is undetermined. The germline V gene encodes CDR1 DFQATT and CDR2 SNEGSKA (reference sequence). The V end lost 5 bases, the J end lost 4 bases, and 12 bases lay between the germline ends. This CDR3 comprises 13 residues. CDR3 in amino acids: CSAQRQYNQPQHF. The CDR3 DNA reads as TGCAGTGCTCAACGGCAGTATAATCAGCCCCAGCATTTT.

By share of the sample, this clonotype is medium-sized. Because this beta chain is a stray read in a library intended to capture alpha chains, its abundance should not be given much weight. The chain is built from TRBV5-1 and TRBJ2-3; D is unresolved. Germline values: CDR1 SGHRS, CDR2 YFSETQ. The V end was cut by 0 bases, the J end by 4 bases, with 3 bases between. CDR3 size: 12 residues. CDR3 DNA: TGCGCCAGCAGCTTGGGCGCAGATACGCAGTATTTT. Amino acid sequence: CASSLGADTQYF.

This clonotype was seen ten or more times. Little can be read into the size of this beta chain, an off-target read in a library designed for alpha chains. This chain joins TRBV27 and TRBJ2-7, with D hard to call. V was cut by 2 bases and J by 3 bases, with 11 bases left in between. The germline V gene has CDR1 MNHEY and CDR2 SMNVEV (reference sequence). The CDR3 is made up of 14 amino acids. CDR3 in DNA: TGTGCCAGCAGTTTAACGGCACAAAACTACGAGCAGTACTTC. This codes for CASSLTAQNYEQYF.

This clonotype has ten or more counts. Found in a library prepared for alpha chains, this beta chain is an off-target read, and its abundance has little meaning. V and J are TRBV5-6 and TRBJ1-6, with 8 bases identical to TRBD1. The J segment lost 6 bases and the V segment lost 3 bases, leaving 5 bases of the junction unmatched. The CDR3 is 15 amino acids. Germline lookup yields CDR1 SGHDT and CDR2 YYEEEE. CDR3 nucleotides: TGTGCCAGCAGCTGGGACAGGCTGTCTAATTCACCCCTCCACTTT. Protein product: CASSWDRLSNSPLHF. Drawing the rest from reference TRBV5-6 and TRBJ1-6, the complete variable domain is DAGVTQSPTHLIKTRGQQVTLRCSPKSGHDTVSWYQQALGQGPQFIFQYYEEEERQRGNFPDRFSGHQFPNYSSELNVNALLLGDSALYLCASSWDRLSNSPLHFGNGTRLTVT.